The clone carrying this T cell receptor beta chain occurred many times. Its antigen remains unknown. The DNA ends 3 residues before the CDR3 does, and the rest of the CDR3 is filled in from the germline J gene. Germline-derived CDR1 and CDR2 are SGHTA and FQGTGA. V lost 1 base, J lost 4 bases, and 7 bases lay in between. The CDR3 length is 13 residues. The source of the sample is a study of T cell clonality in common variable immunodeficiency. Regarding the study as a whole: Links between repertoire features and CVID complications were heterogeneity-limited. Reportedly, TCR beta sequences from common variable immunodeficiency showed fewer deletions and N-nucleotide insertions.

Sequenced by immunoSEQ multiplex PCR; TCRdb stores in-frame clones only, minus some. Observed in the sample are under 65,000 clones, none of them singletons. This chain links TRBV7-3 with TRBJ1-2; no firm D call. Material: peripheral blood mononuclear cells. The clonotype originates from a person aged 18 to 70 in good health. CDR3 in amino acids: CASSLNNLYGYTF. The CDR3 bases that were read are TGTGCCAGCAGCTTAAACAACCTCTATGGC.